The next 27 T cell receptor beta chains were all read from a single sample in a study of T cells and Merkel cell carcinoma outcomes. Here immunoSEQ multiplex PCR was the method, and the copy in TCRdb shows in-frame clones only, minus some. The table has over 15,000 clones, 87% seen once; the top ten hold 7.9%. Material for sequencing was tumor tissue from Merkel cell carcinoma. The receptors here all came from a human donor with Merkel cell carcinoma.

The J gene is TRBJ2-3, the V gene TRBV27; D is possibly TRBD2 (5 bases). This CDR3 has 14 amino acids. Germline V gene sequence: CDR1 MNHEY, CDR2 SMNVEV (reference sequence). The V gene lost 2 bases and the J gene lost 4 bases, with 10 bases spanning the gap. The CDR3 nucleotides read TGTGCCAGCAGTTTAAACATCGGGGCAGATACGCAGTATTTT. It encodes CASSLNIGADTQYF.

The chain uses TRBV6-1 and TRBJ1-6; D possibly corresponds to TRBD1 (6 bases). Germline V gene sequence: CDR1 MNHNS, CDR2 SASEGT. V was pared by 6 bases and J by 5 bases, with 14 bases between. CDR3 length equals 15 residues. The CDR3 nucleotides are TGTGCCAGCAGGGCCTGGGGGCAAGATAATTCACCCCTCCACTTT. The encoded protein is CASRAWGQDNSPLHF.

The V call is TRBV6-1, the J call TRBJ2-1; 7 nucleotides agree with TRBD2. The CDR3 runs 16 residues. J gave up 0 bases and V 2 bases, and 4 bases lay outside the gene matches. The germline V gene encodes CDR1 MNHNS and CDR2 SASEGT. CDR3: CASSELGGSSYNEQFF. CDR3 DNA: TGTGCCAGCAGTGAACTAGGCGGGAGCTCCTACAATGAGCAGTTCTTC.

The chain joins TRBV30 to TRBJ2-2; D is undetermined. Germline V lookup: CDR1 GTSNPN, CDR2 SVGIG (reference sequence). This CDR3 has 12 amino acids. The V and J ends lost 6 bases and 5 bases respectively, with 10 bases between them. The CDR3 sequence is CACLGRTGELFF. CDR3 nucleotide sequence: TGTGCCTGTTTAGGCCGGACCGGGGAGCTGTTTTTT.

This chain links TRBV27 with TRBJ2-7; 11 bases are a match to TRBD2. Germline CDR1 is MNHEY and CDR2 is SMNVEV (reference sequence). The V segment lost 3 bases and the J segment 2 bases; nucleotides outside the gene matches: 3. This CDR3 spans 15 amino acids. This CDR3 is CASSFGTSGTYEQYF. The CDR3 bases are TGTGCCAGCAGTTTCGGGACTAGCGGAACCTACGAGCAGTACTTC.

The CDR3 spells CSLRDRETQYF. In DNA form, the CDR3 reads TGCAGTCTCCGGGACAGGGAGACCCAGTACTTC. This chain joins TRBV29-1 and TRBJ2-5; TRBD1 matches at 8 bases. The germline CDR1 and CDR2 sequences are SQVTM and ANQGSEA. The length of the CDR3 is 11 residues.

Note on this clone: The junction does not match germline at one end; this may be a read error. The chain employs TRBV12-5 and TRBJ1-4; D gene uncertain. Germline V gives CDR1 LGHNT, CDR2 FRNRAP. This CDR3 is 17 amino acids long. CDR3 in DNA: TGTGCTAGTGGGCCGGTCGGCATAAGACATACTAATGAAAAACGGTTTTTT. Translation: CASGPVGIRHTNEKRFF.

The V gene is TRBV11-3, the J gene TRBJ1-2; D ambiguous. CDR1 and CDR2 (germline): SGHNT, YENEEA. The CDR3 is 13 residues long. Trimming cost V 0 bases and J 8 bases, with 10 bases left between them. In nucleotides, the CDR3 is TGTGCCAGCAGCTTAGATGGACGGCAGGGCTACACCTTC. It translates to CASSLDGRQGYTF.

The chain links TRBV12-5 to TRBJ1-1, with D uncertain. Per the germline V gene, CDR1 is LGHNT and CDR2 is FRNRAP. The CDR3 is 14 residues long. Trimming removed 2 bases at V and 0 bases at J, with 7 bases between. The CDR3 reads CASGLNGLNTEAFF. Written as DNA, the CDR3 is TGTGCTAGTGGTTTGAACGGTTTGAACACTGAAGCTTTCTTT.

A word on this clone: A junction end diverges from the germline sequence, so it may reflect a read error. The chain links TRBV18 to TRBJ2-1, with D perhaps TRBD2 (5 bases). This CDR3 contains 15 residues. CDR1 is KGHSH, CDR2 LQKENI, per germline. CDR3 nucleotide sequence: TGTGCCAGCTCACCACCAGCGGCTGTCTACAATAAGCAGTTCTTC. Residues: CASSPPAAVYNKQFF.

The sample holds a few counts of this clone. This chain connects TRBV7-3 to TRBJ2-5, with D unresolved. The CDR3 has 13 amino acids. Trimming removed 0 bases at V and 3 bases at J, with 5 bases between. The germline CDR1 and CDR2 sequences are SGHTA and FQGTGA. This CDR3 is CASSLTNKETQYF. CDR3 coding DNA: TGTGCCAGCAGCTTAACCAATAAAGAGACCCAGTACTTC.

This chain links TRBV5-1 with TRBJ2-3, with D unclear. Germline CDR1 and CDR2: SGHRS and YFSETQ. V gave up 4 bases and J gave up 2 bases, with 14 bases separating them. The CDR3 covers 15 residues. The CDR3 DNA sequence: TGCGCCAGCAGCCCCAACAGTCCTCACACAGATACGCAGTATTTT. This sequence encodes CASSPNSPHTDTQYF.

In its sample, this clone was seen a few times. V and J are TRBV5-1 and TRBJ2-1, with 7 bases fitting TRBD1. The CDR3 is 15 amino acids. With 5 bases clipped from V and 1 base from J, the junction kept 6 bases outside the gene matches. Germline assignment: CDR1 SGHRS and CDR2 YFSETQ. CDR3 in amino acids: CASRSGTASYNEQFF. The CDR3 DNA reads as TGCGCCAGCAGGTCTGGGACAGCTTCCTACAATGAGCAGTTCTTC.

This chain connects TRBV27 to TRBJ2-3, with D unclear. V was shortened by 6 bases and J by 0 bases, with 7 bases between the two germline ends. Germline assignment: CDR1 MNHEY and CDR2 SMNVEV (reference sequence). The CDR3 has 13 residues. DNA of the CDR3: TGTGCCAGCAGGGGCGGAAGCACAGATACGCAGTATTTT. Protein product: CASRGGSTDTQYF.

The chain carries TRBV28 and TRBJ2-3, with D unresolved. Trimming left V 6 bases short and J 7 bases short, with 11 bases between. This CDR3 spans 12 amino acids. The germline gives CDR1 MDHEN, CDR2 SYDVKM. The DNA for the CDR3 is TGTGCCAGCAGCCCGCGATGGTATACGCAGTATTTT. Residues: CASSPRWYTQYF.

CDR3 sequence (DNA): TGCAGCGGAGGGCAAGAGACCCAGTACTTC. The encoded protein is CSGGQETQYF. The chain has TRBV29-1 and TRBJ2-5, with a possible D match to TRBD2 (5 bases). The CDR3 covers 10 residues. Germline V gene lookup returns CDR1 SQVTM and CDR2 ANQGSEA. Between the trimmed V and J ends, which lost 7 bases and 2 bases, there was a span of 5 bases.

The chain employs TRBV27 and TRBJ2-1; TRBD1 is a possible D gene (6 bases). The CDR3 is 15 amino acids. Per germline, CDR1 MNHEY and CDR2 SMNVEV (reference sequence). V lost 1 base to trimming and J lost 2 bases, with 9 bases between them. For the CDR3, the DNA is TGTGCCAGCAGTTTATGGGGGCTAGCCTACAATGAGCAGTTCTTC. Encoded protein: CASSLWGLAYNEQFF.

V gene TRBV19 combines with J gene TRBJ2-5; TRBD2 matches at 12 bases. J was trimmed by 12 bases and V by 4 bases; bases with no gene match: 6. Germline-derived CDR1 and CDR2 are LNHDA and SQIVND (reference sequence). The CDR3 covers 13 residues. This CDR3 reads CASSRTSGEAKYF. In DNA, the CDR3 is TGTGCCAGTAGTAGGACTAGCGGGGAGGCCAAGTACTTC.

Only a few counts were recorded for this clone. The chain couples TRBV7-9 to TRBJ1-6; D unclear. Trimming shortened V by 3 bases and J by 8 bases, and 8 bases separated the two germline ends. The CDR3 runs to 13 residues. From germline, CDR1 is SEHNR and CDR2 FQNEAQ (reference sequence). In DNA form, the CDR3 reads TGTGCCAGCAGCTTCAGCGGGGATTCACCCCTCCACTTT. Translating gives CASSFSGDSPLHF.

The chain has TRBV6-1 and TRBJ2-7, with D uncertain. The CDR3 is made up of 18 amino acids. Germline CDR1 MNHNS, CDR2 SASEGT. V lost 0 bases and J lost 5, with 23 bases in between. The CDR3 is CASSEAWAPLRRLDEQYF. CDR3 coding DNA: TGTGCCAGCAGTGAAGCCTGGGCCCCACTCAGGCGTTTGGACGAGCAGTACTTC.

The V and J genes are TRBV27 and TRBJ2-1; maybe TRBD2 (6 bases). V was cut by 5 bases and J by 7 bases, with 27 bases left in between. From germline, CDR1 is MNHEY and CDR2 SMNVEV (reference sequence). There are 18 residues in the CDR3. The CDR3 region is CASSVGGVGKPAVNEQFF. CDR3 nucleotide sequence: TGTGCCAGCAGTGTGGGCGGGGTAGGCAAACCGGCAGTAAATGAGCAGTTCTTC.

In regard to this clone: Mismatch with germline at one junction end may stem from a read error. This chain uses TRBV5-1 with TRBJ2-1; no clear D. Germline V gene sequence: CDR1 SGHRS, CDR2 YFSETQ. The CDR3 totals 14 residues. This CDR3 reads CASGLSSRSNEQFF. The CDR3, as DNA: TGCGCCAGCGGCTTGAGTAGTAGGTCCAATGAGCAGTTCTTC.

V usage is TRBV9 and J usage is TRBJ2-7; a weak D match, TRBD2 (5 bases). Trimming removed 2 bases at V and 2 bases at J, with 11 bases between. The CDR3 runs 14 residues. Germline V lookup: CDR1 SGDLS, CDR2 YYNGEE. The CDR3 DNA reads TGTGCCAGCAGCGTGGCGGGCGCCGCCTACGAGCAGTACTTC. Its translation is CASSVAGAAYEQYF.

This chain joins TRBV27 and TRBJ2-7; TRBD1 might be the D (5 bases). The CDR3 is 15 residues long. The V and J ends lost 2 bases and 5 bases respectively, with 16 bases between them. CDR1 MNHEY and CDR2 SMNVEV come from the germline V gene (reference sequence). CDR3 coding DNA: TGTGCCAGCAGTTTACTCGGCAGGGCTCCCCACGAGCAGTACTTC. This encodes CASSLLGRAPHEQYF.

The rearrangement uses TRBV5-1 and TRBJ2-5; possibly TRBD1 or TRBD2 for D (5 bases each). The CDR3 sequence is 16 residues long. Trimming left V 6 bases short and J 2 bases short, with 20 bases between. Germline CDR1 reads SGHRS; CDR2 reads YFSETQ. CDR3 sequence reads: CASTQNSGAGQETQYF. In nucleotides, the CDR3 is TGCGCCAGCACCCAAAATTCCGGGGCAGGGCAAGAGACCCAGTACTTC.

The chain combines TRBV7-9 with TRBJ2-3, with unresolved D. The length of the CDR3 is 14 residues. The V end lost 2 bases, the J end lost 2 bases, and 8 bases lay between the germline ends. Germline V lookup: CDR1 SEHNR, CDR2 FQNEAQ (reference sequence). CDR3 sequence (DNA): TGTGCCAGCAGCTTAAGACTGGACACAGATACGCAGTATTTT. Its translation: CASSLRLDTDTQYF.

This rearrangement joins TRBV10-1 to TRBJ1-1; D is possibly TRBD1 (5 bases). The V gene's germline CDR1 is WNHNN and CDR2 SYGVQD (reference sequence). The CDR3 runs 13 residues. V shed 6 bases and J shed 1 base, with 9 bases lying between them. The CDR3 protein is CASSLGQNTEAFF. The CDR3 nucleotides are TGCGCCAGCAGCCTTGGACAGAACACTGAAGCTTTCTTT.